Listed below are T cell receptor beta chains from one sample, sequenced in a study of STAT5B mutations in CD4+ large granular lymphocyte leukemia. The assay was immunoSEQ multiplex PCR, and TCRdb's table has in-frame clones only and misses some. The sample gives roughly 32,000 clones, roughly nine tenths of which show up once; 0.41% is in the top ten. Source material: CD4+ T cells from blood buffy coats. Receptors originate from a human donor in good health. Each CDR3 is given without its conserved first and last residue. Not every row has a clone size; where given, it reads once, few, many or a size class.

CDR3 protein	clone size	V gene
ASSLNPAPTDTQY	NA	TRBV28
ASSVGGRSTEAF	NA	TRBV2
ATLPGTGGAGTEAF	NA	TRBV18
ATSNPSTPGTGNLGANVLT	NA	TRBV15
ASSLGGGVAAYEQY	NA	TRBV4-2
ASSLLDSGTEAF	once	TRBV5-1
ASSPTGGYGYT	once	TRBV25-1
ASSTYPGTSGYEQY	NA	TRBV28
ASSLYGRAGEQY	NA	TRBV28
ASSGVGLAGYNEQF	NA	TRBV28
ASSTTGARFQPQH	NA	TRBV19
ASSLGAGDSTDTQY	NA	TRBV5-1
ASSLGASGDEQY	NA	TRBV5-1
ASSPDRVNYEQY	few	TRBV7-9
ASSIRGNEQY	NA	TRBV19
ASSLSRGRLANYGYT	NA	TRBV27
ASSLVQGRTDTQY	NA	TRBV7-6
ATSRDPGFGFEQPQH	NA	TRBV15
ASSSQDHIGEQY	NA	TRBV19
ASSIGPAGAF	NA	TRBV19
ASSLGTTGEETQY	NA	TRBV5-4
ASSLSGGDTYGYT	NA	TRBV7-9
ASSESSGGWSSYEQY	few	TRBV6-1
ASSTSRRTGPNQPQH	few	TRBV27
ASSWDPRVTDTQY	NA	TRBV5-1
ASSFGLARSETQY	NA	TRBV5-6
ASSPSGQGVAF	NA	TRBV18
ASSQGLQPQH	NA	TRBV4-1
ASSEVRLAGSWF	NA	TRBV2
ASSDRPSSSTDTQY	once	TRBV10-1
AISESGTGGTDTQY	NA	TRBV10-3
ASSASVGGTDTQY	NA	TRBV9
ASSLVLGEKLF	NA	TRBV5-6
ASSGRINEKLF	once	TRBV5-8
ASVSRLAGVNEQF	NA	TRBV25-1
ASSSDYYNEQF	NA	TRBV7-2
ASSLEPPPQY	NA	TRBV7-2
ASSERGDNEKLF	NA	TRBV6-1
ASSIDKIAGVVLF	NA	TRBV19
ASSPAPNTEAF	NA	TRBV9
ASSTPGATYEQY	once	TRBV19
ASSPRTSGIEETQY	once	TRBV18
ASSLGGDYGYT	once	TRBV5-1
STRPFAGDTQY	NA	TRBV29-1
ASRFVAGEGSEQF	NA	TRBV7-2
ASSLDSSGPQETQY	NA	TRBV11-1
ASSLYPSGSEQY	NA	TRBV5-1